These T cell receptor beta chains were read from a single sample in a study of blood T cell repertoires in COVID-19. Using immunoSEQ multiplex PCR, the repertoire was profiled, and TCRdb retains in-frame clones only, with some absent. The sample contains about 170,000 clones, approximately 91% of which appear only once. Sequencing was carried out using peripheral blood. The receptors stem from a young man with COVID-19, enrolled during active disease. The CDR3 runs from the conserved cysteine through the conserved F or W. The D gene is left open where the match is weak. Expanded clones are given a class, and other clones once, few, many or no size at all.

TRBV28,NA,12,TRBJ2-5,NA,CASSFQGETQYF,TGTGCCAGCAGTTTCCAGGGGGAGACCCAGTACTTC
TRBV7-2,TRBD1,15,TRBJ1-2,many,CASSLVGRGSYGYTF,TGTGCCAGCAGCTTAGTGGGCAGGGGGTCCTATGGCTACACCTTC
TRBV5-1,TRBD1,14,TRBJ1-1,NA,CASSRTGGVAEAFF,TGCGCCAGCAGCCGGACAGGGGGGGTAGCTGAAGCTTTCTTT
TRBV4-1,NA,22,TRBJ1-5,once,CASSQVGAPSSDEEYSNQPQHF,TGCGCCAGCAGCCAAGTTGGGGCCCCCTCCTCCGACGAAGAATATAGCAATCAGCCCCAGCATTTT
TRBV5-1,TRBD2,18,TRBJ2-3,NA,CASSLGTSGRRGADTQYF,TGCGCCAGCAGCCTAGGAACTAGCGGGAGAAGGGGGGCAGATACGCAGTATTTT
TRBV28,NA,14,TRBJ1-5,once,CASEEGLGNQPQHF,TGTGCCAGCGAGGAGGGGCTGGGTAATCAGCCCCAGCATTTT
TRBV29-1,NA,12,TRBJ2-5,NA,CSVEEVRETQYF,TGCAGCGTTGAAGAGGTCCGGGAGACCCAGTACTTC
TRBV9,NA,17,TRBJ1-3,NA,CASSVARGTLAGNTIYF,TGTGCCAGCAGCGTAGCTCGCGGGACCTTAGCCGGGAACACCATATATTTT
TRBV5-4,TRBD1,19,TRBJ1-3,NA,CASSKEGDRPFYSGNTIYF,TGTGCCAGCAGCAAAGAAGGGGACAGGCCATTTTACTCTGGAAACACCATATATTTT
TRBV7-9,NA,14,TRBJ2-1,NA,CASSLVLAPNEQFF,TGTGCCAGCAGCTTAGTACTTGCCCCTAATGAGCAGTTCTTC
TRBV21-1,NA,16,TRBJ1-1,NA,CASSSLKGQLVTEAFF,TGTGCCAGCAGCTCTCTTAAGGGACAGCTTGTCACTGAAGCTTTCTTT
TRBV5-6,NA,14,TRBJ1-1,NA,CASSLAGPNTEAFF,TGTGCCAGCAGCTTGGCAGGTCCGAACACTGAAGCTTTCTTT
TRBV28,TRBD1,15,TRBJ2-7,once,CASSQDRGLPYEQYF,TGTGCCAGCAGTCAGGACAGGGGCCTACCCTACGAGCAGTACTTC
TRBV7-8,NA,14,TRBJ2-1,once,CASSNISSYNEQFF,TGTGCCAGCAGCAACATCAGCTCCTACAATGAGCAGTTCTTC
TRBV28,NA,15,TRBJ1-3,NA,CASSHPGARRNTIYF,TGTGCCAGCAGTCACCCAGGGGCGCGGAGAAACACCATATATTTT
TRBV27,NA,13,TRBJ1-2,NA,CASSLDRTYGYTF,TGTGCCAGCAGTCTCGACAGGACATATGGCTACACCTTC
TRBV9,TRBD1,16,TRBJ1-3,few,CASSRGQGNDGNTIYF,TGTGCCAGCAGCCGCGGACAGGGGAATGATGGAAACACCATATATTTT
TRBV29-1,TRBD1,16,TRBJ1-5,NA,CSVETGIGVGNQPQHF,TGCAGCGTTGAGACAGGGATTGGAGTAGGTAATCAGCCCCAGCATTTT
TRBV28,TRBD2,18,TRBJ2-1,NA,CASSSTSASGSSQDEQFF,TGTGCCAGCAGTTCAACCTCCGCTAGCGGGAGCTCACAGGATGAGCAGTTCTTC
TRBV19,NA,13,TRBJ1-1,NA,CASNLGQNTEAFF,TGTGCCAGCAACTTAGGACAGAACACTGAAGCTTTCTTT
TRBV5-1,TRBD1,13,TRBJ1-2,NA,CASSQDRRGGYTF,TGCGCCAGCAGCCAGGACAGGCGTGGAGGCTACACCTTC
TRBV9,TRBD1,19,TRBJ1-3,NA,CASSTPRKGAPFVGNTIYF,TGTGCCAGCAGCACTCCCCGGAAGGGGGCTCCCTTCGTTGGAAACACCATATATTTT
TRBV5-6,NA,14,TRBJ1-1,NA,CASSLVGSSTEAFF,TGTGCCAGCAGCTTGGTGGGGAGCAGCACTGAAGCTTTCTTT
TRBV9,NA,15,TRBJ1-1,NA,CASSVLAELDTEAFF,TGTGCCAGCAGCGTACTTGCGGAATTAGACACTGAAGCTTTCTTT
TRBV12-5,TRBD2,13,TRBJ2-3,NA,CASGLGGRGTQYF,TGTGCTAGTGGTTTGGGAGGGAGGGGTACGCAGTATTTT
TRBV27,TRBD2,15,TRBJ2-1,NA,CASSPSGRAYNEQFF,TGTGCCAGCAGCCCGAGCGGGAGGGCCTACAATGAGCAGTTCTTC
TRBV28,NA,15,TRBJ2-3,NA,CASSLIAFKTDTQYF,TGTGCCAGCAGTTTAATCGCGTTTAAGACAGATACGCAGTATTTT
TRBV18,NA,21,TRBJ2-1,NA,CASSPIRSGQGLFGDYNEQFF,TGTGCCAGCTCACCCATCCGATCCGGGCAGGGACTCTTTGGGGACTACAATGAGCAGTTCTTC
TRBV24-1,TRBD1,13,TRBJ2-5,NA,CATRGTGQETQYF,TGTGCCACCAGAGGGACAGGTCAAGAGACCCAGTACTTC
TRBV11-2,NA,14,TRBJ1-4,few,CASSLGLNNEKLFF,TGTGCCAGCAGTCTGGGACTGAATAATGAAAAACTGTTTTTT
TRBV6-5,NA,13,TRBJ2-1,NA,CASTGSSYNEQFF,TGTGCCAGCACCGGGAGCTCCTACAATGAGCAGTTCTTC
TRBV7-9,NA,11,TRBJ2-7,NA,CASSQYYEQYF,TGTGCCAGCAGCCAGTACTACGAGCAGTACTTC
TRBV30,TRBD1,14,TRBJ2-7,NA,CAWSGTGDDYEQYF,TGTGCCTGGAGTGGGACAGGGGACGACTACGAGCAGTACTTC
TRBV15,TRBD2,18,TRBJ2-1,NA,CATSRDPSGRVSYNEQFF,TGTGCCACCAGCAGAGACCCTAGCGGGAGGGTTTCCTACAATGAGCAGTTCTTC
TRBV28,NA,15,TRBJ2-3,NA,CASSFLGPGGDTQYF,TGTGCCAGCAGTTTTCTGGGCCCTGGAGGAGATACGCAGTATTTT
TRBV9,NA,15,TRBJ2-1,NA,CASSPIETSYNEQFF,TGTGCCAGCAGCCCGATCGAAACTTCCTACAATGAGCAGTTCTTC
TRBV2,NA,14,TRBJ2-1,NA,CASRGQDRREVEFF,TGTGCCAGCAGGGGCCAGGATCGACGGGAAGTCGAGTTCTTC